This T cell receptor beta chain was sequenced for a study of HIV-infected patients and healthy controls. cDNA was made from 500 ng RNA using alpha and beta constant primers. Alpha and beta chain libraries were made separately by chain-specific third strand synthesis with multiplexing indices. One primer pair amplified all rearrangements per chain; each cDNA got molecular barcodes. TCRdb passed the 5' RACE reads through MiXCR, listing each CDR3 protein once. Of some 20,000 distinct CDR3 sequences listed, 9% to 15% are singletons. The repertoire came from unfractionated whole blood and reflected all unsorted peripheral T cells. This clonotype ranks as medium-sized. The TCR originated in an adult in good health. The sequencing sample was made of blood.

The CDR3 loop reads CSAHDVGNTIYF. The CDR3 region has the DNA TGCAGCGCTCACGATGTGGGGAACACCATATATTTT. The rearrangement uses TRBV29-1 and TRBJ1-3; D is undetermined. Trimming cost V 7 bases and J 7 bases, with 14 bases left between them. CDR3 length: 12 residues. The germline V gene encodes CDR1 SQVTM and CDR2 ANQGSEA.